Listed below are T cell receptor beta chains from one sample, sequenced in a study of control samples from healthy donors and cancer patients. Profiled with immunoSEQ multiplex PCR; TCRdb holds only in-frame clones, not every one. The sample lists under 7,500 clones; 76% were seen once. Input material: formalin-fixed, paraffin-embedded tissue. The origin of the receptors is a male donor with melanoma. The CDR3 runs from the conserved cysteine through the conserved F or W. The D gene is left open where the match is weak. Expanded clones are given a class, and other clones once, few, many or no size at all.

V gene	D gene	J gene	clone size	CDR3 DNA	CDR3 protein
TRBV4-3	-	TRBJ2-3	few	TGCGCCAGCAGCCACGGCCAACTGACAGATACGCAGTATTTT	CASSHGQLTDTQYF
TRBV15	-	TRBJ1-4	-	TGTGCCACCAGCAGAGGGGCTAATGAAAAACTGTTTTTT	CATSRGANEKLFF
TRBV5-1	TRBD1	TRBJ1-2	-	TGCGCCAGCAGCCACGGGACAGGGGGCGTCCTAGCCTATGGCTACACCTTC	CASSHGTGGVLAYGYTF
TRBV6-4	TRBD1	TRBJ1-1	-	TGTGCCAGCAGGACAGGGCGTCTGACTTTCTTT	CASRTGRLTFF
TRBV29-1	-	TRBJ2-3	-	TGCAGCGTTGAGGGGAGGCAGAACACAGATACGCAGTATTTT	CSVEGRQNTDTQYF
TRBV5-5	-	TRBJ2-5	-	TGTGCCAGCAGCGAACCGGGGGACGGTCAAGAGACCCAGTACTTC	CASSEPGDGQETQYF
TRBV28	-	TRBJ1-6	-	TGTGCCAGCAGTTCTTTACCGGGACAATATAATTCACCCCTCCACTTT	CASSSLPGQYNSPLHF
TRBV5-1	TRBD2	TRBJ2-3	-	TGCGCCAGCAGCTGGAGCGGGGGGGCACAAGATACGCAGTATTTT	CASSWSGGAQDTQYF
TRBV2	-	TRBJ2-2	-	TGTGCCAGCAGCGATCTAACACGGAACACCGGGGAGCTGTTTTTT	CASSDLTRNTGELFF
TRBV5-1	TRBD1	TRBJ1-6	-	TGCGCCAGCAGCTTGGCGGCCGACAGGGTCAATTCACCCCTCCACTTT	CASSLAADRVNSPLHF
TRBV3-1/TRBV3-2	-	TRBJ2-3	-	TGTGCCAGCAGCCAAGATTCGGGGAGCCTCACAGATACGCAGTATTTT	CASSQDSGSLTDTQYF
TRBV5-5	TRBD1	TRBJ1-1	-	TGTGCCAGCAGCCTGGGACAGGGGGCGTCGCGGGCTTTCTTT	CASSLGQGASRAFF
TRBV19	-	TRBJ1-1	-	TGTGCCAGTAGTAATCGGCAGGGCCTTATGAACACTGAAGCTTTCTTT	CASSNRQGLMNTEAFF
TRBV14	-	TRBJ2-1	-	TGTGCCAGCAGCCCCTGGTCGGGTGAGCAGTTCTTC	CASSPWSGEQFF
TRBV27	-	TRBJ1-1	-	TGTGCCAGCAGTTTCTTGGGTCAGGGGAAGTGGGAAGCTTTCTTT	CASSFLGQGKWEAFF
TRBV9	-	TRBJ1-3	-	TGTGCCAGCAGCGTACAAGGGGGACCAGGAAACACCATATATTTT	CASSVQGGPGNTIYF
TRBV28	-	TRBJ2-5	medium-sized	TGTGCCAGCAGTGGAGGGGGCGCCCAAGAGACCCAGTACTTC	CASSGGGAQETQYF
TRBV6-1	-	TRBJ1-1	-	TGTGCCAGCAGTGAAAAGGGGGGTGTAACTGAAGCTTTCTTT	CASSEKGGVTEAFF
TRBV4-2	-	TRBJ2-1	few	TGTGCCAGCAGCCAAGATGGCTGGAGAGAGCAGTTCTTC	CASSQDGWREQFF
TRBV7-2	-	TRBJ2-2	once	TGTGCCAGCAGCTTGGTTGGGGCCGGGGAGCTGTTTTTT	CASSLVGAGELFF
TRBV19	-	TRBJ2-3	-	TGTGCCAGTAGTACCCTCGGAGTCATCACAGATACGCAGTATTTT	CASSTLGVITDTQYF
TRBV10-1	-	TRBJ1-1	-	TGCGCCAGTGGACCGTCTGAAGGACCTGAAGCTTTCTTT	CASGPSEGPEAFF
TRBV7-2	-	TRBJ2-6	-	TGTGCCAGCGCGCAGGTGATCTCTGGGGCCAACGTCCTGACTTTC	CASAQVISGANVLTF
TRBV2	-	TRBJ1-5	-	TGTGCCAGCAAAAACGGGCATAGCAATCAGCCCCAGCATTTT	CASKNGHSNQPQHF
TRBV7-6	-	TRBJ2-2	-	TGTGCCAGCAGACAAACCCCGGACAGTACCGGGGAGCTGTTTTTT	CASRQTPDSTGELFF
TRBV14	-	TRBJ2-3	few	TGTGCCAGCAGCCAAGACCGGCAGAGGGGCCCGGATACGCAGTATTTT	CASSQDRQRGPDTQYF
TRBV21-1	-	TRBJ1-2	-	TGTGCCAGTCCACTCTATGGCTACACCTTC	CASPLYGYTF
TRBV4-3	-	TRBJ1-3	few	TGCGCCAGCAGCCCTCAGGGGCTTAGTGGAAACACCATATATTTT	CASSPQGLSGNTIYF
TRBV11-2	-	TRBJ1-1	-	TGTGCCAGCAGCTTAGGCCAGGGATTGAACACTGAAGCTTTCTTT	CASSLGQGLNTEAFF
TRBV11-3	-	TRBJ1-1	-	TGTGCCAGCAGCTTAAAAGGGACAAGCACTGAAGCTTTCTTT	CASSLKGTSTEAFF
TRBV3-1/TRBV3-2	-	TRBJ1-2	-	TGTGCCAGCAGCTTCTCAACAGGGTCACCCTTCTGCACCTTC	CASSFSTGSPFCTF
TRBV28	TRBD1	TRBJ1-1	-	TGTGCCAGCAGTTTAGGACAGGGGTTTCGGACTGAAGCTTTCTTT	CASSLGQGFRTEAFF
TRBV4-3	-	TRBJ2-6	-	TGCGCCAGCAGCCAAGTTACTGGGGCCAACGTCCTGACTTTC	CASSQVTGANVLTF
TRBV6-4	TRBD1	TRBJ2-3	-	TGTGCCAGCAGTGGGACAGGGGGCACAGATACGCAGTATTTT	CASSGTGGTDTQYF
TRBV19	TRBD1	TRBJ1-2	-	TGTGCCAGTACCCCCCCCCGGGGACAGGGGGGTGATGGCTACACCTTC	CASTPPRGQGGDGYTF
TRBV6-2/TRBV6-3	-	TRBJ2-2	-	TGTGCCAGCAGTTTGGGGACACCGAACACCGGGGAGCTGTTTTTT	CASSLGTPNTGELFF
TRBV24-1	-	TRBJ1-2	-	TGTGCCACCAGTGATGCGGTGGGTTCACCTAACTATGGCTACACCTTC	CATSDAVGSPNYGYTF
TRBV24-1	-	TRBJ2-1	once	TGTGCCACCAGTGACTCTGGAAACCCCAATGAGCAGTTCTTC	CATSDSGNPNEQFF
TRBV24-1	-	TRBJ2-3	-	TGTGCCACCAGTGACAAGTCGCCGAATACGCAGTATTTT	CATSDKSPNTQYF
TRBV30	TRBD1	TRBJ1-1	-	TGTGCCTGGAGTGTAGGAGGGGGCTATCTAGCTCCTTTCTTT	CAWSVGGGYLAPFF
TRBV5-1	-	TRBJ2-2	-	TGCGCCAGCAGCTTGGGCCTCACCGGGGAGCTGTTTTTT	CASSLGLTGELFF
TRBV10-3	-	TRBJ2-5	-	TGTGCCATCAGTGAGTCAGGAGAGACCCAGTACTTC	CAISESGETQYF
TRBV19	-	TRBJ2-1	-	TGTGCCAGTAGTATTCAGGAGGGATCTGAGCAGTTCTTC	CASSIQEGSEQFF
TRBV7-2	TRBD1	TRBJ1-4	-	TGTGCCAGCAGCCTCTTAGGGCAGGGGGCGGGAAAACTGTTTTTT	CASSLLGQGAGKLFF
TRBV29-1	-	TRBJ2-2	-	TGCAGCGTTTCCAGGGGCGGAGGACCCGCGAACACCGGGGAGCTGTTTTTT	CSVSRGGGPANTGELFF
TRBV5-1	-	TRBJ1-1	-	TGCGCCAGCAGCTTTCCCACCTCGAACACTGAAGCTTTCTTT	CASSFPTSNTEAFF
TRBV7-3	TRBD2	TRBJ2-1	-	TGTGCCAGCAGCTCTGGACTAGCGGGGAACAATGAGCAGTTCTTC	CASSSGLAGNNEQFF
TRBV12-3/TRBV12-4	-	TRBJ1-1	once	TGTGCCAGCAGGAGGACAGTGAACACTGAAGCTTTCTTT	CASRRTVNTEAFF
TRBV29-1	-	TRBJ2-4	-	TGCAGCGTTGAAGAGGGCATTCAGTACTTC	CSVEEGIQYF
TRBV14	-	TRBJ1-1	-	TGTGCCAGCAGCCCGTTCCCGGCGGAATACACTGAAGCTTTCTTT	CASSPFPAEYTEAFF
TRBV2	-	TRBJ1-5	-	TGTGCCAGCAGTGAAGGGGTCATGTCTTATCAGCCCCAGCATTTT	CASSEGVMSYQPQHF
TRBV6-6	TRBD1	TRBJ2-2	medium-sized	TGTGCCAGCAGCCGGACAGGTTTGAACACCGGGGAGCTGTTTTTT	CASSRTGLNTGELFF
TRBV7-2	-	TRBJ2-2	-	TGTGCCAGCAGCTTGCCAGGGTTGTCCACCGGGGAGCTGTTTTTT	CASSLPGLSTGELFF
TRBV3-1/TRBV3-2	TRBD2	TRBJ2-5	-	TGTGCCAGCAGCCGCCCCCGAGCGGGGGGGGAGACCCAGTACTTC	CASSRPRAGGETQYF
TRBV10-2	TRBD1	TRBJ1-2	-	TGCGCCAGCGCCATACAAGGGACAGGGCTTAACTATGGCTACACCTTC	CASAIQGTGLNYGYTF
TRBV18	-	TRBJ2-7	-	TGTGCCAGCTCACCACCAACAGGGATTTACGAGCAGTACTTC	CASSPPTGIYEQYF
TRBV7-3	-	TRBJ2-2	-	TGTGCCAGCAGCTTCGAGGGCGGGGAGCTGTTTTTT	CASSFEGGELFF